This T cell receptor beta chain was retrieved from a study of T cells in Graves' hyperthyroidism and ophthalmopathy. TCR beta CDR3 regions were amplified from RNA transcripts. First-round RT-PCR with HTBI primers amplified the TCR CDR3 region. A single record per CDR3 protein comes from TCRdb applying MiXCR to the multiplex PCR reads. This sample has 650,000 to 800,000 distinct CDR3 sequences; 45% occur once, and the top ten carry less than 9.5%. A few counts support this clonotype. The sequenced sample was peripheral blood or thyroid tissue (not recorded which). This clonotype originated in an adult man with Graves' disease, either hyperthyroidism or ophthalmopathy (not recorded which).

CDR3 loop: CASSQAPGGVGEQYF. The CDR3 region has the DNA TGTGCCAGCAGCCAAGCTCCGGGAGGGGTCGGCGAGCAGTACTTC. The chain is built from TRBV7-9 and TRBJ2-7, with 8 bases fitting TRBD2. CDR3 length equals 15 residues. Losses at the gene ends were 5 bases for V and 6 bases for J; bases not matched to a gene: 12. Germline lookup yields CDR1 SEHNR and CDR2 FQNEAQ (reference sequence).